This TCR beta chain stems from a study of metastatic and nonmetastatic thyroid tumors. Overall study context: The comparison covered peripheral blood and tumor or nodule tissue in malignant and benign thyroid patients.

In this sample, this clone turned up many times. The target antigen is unknown. Overall study findings and caveats: Reports indicated that malignant thyroid tumors showed significantly higher TCR beta diversity than benign nodules did, in blood and tumor.

Per the original methods: The study took CDR3 differences across clinicopathological groups and made a distant-metastasis classifier for papillary thyroid cancer from them. TCRdb recomputed clones from the PCR reads via MiXCR. The V and J calls and clone size come from TCRdb's table, not from the authors' own analysis. The sample consists of 15,000 or so clones, roughly 24% of them appearing once. Germline-derived CDR1 and CDR2 are KGHSH and LQKENI. The CDR3 contains 16 residues. V dropped 0 bases and J dropped 0 bases, with 9 bases sitting between them. The entire patient cohort was treatment-naive prior to thyroid surgery.

This sequence joins TRBV18 and TRBJ1-3; D not resolved. This clonotype was obtained from a female donor with papillary thyroid cancer or a benign thyroid nodule (not recorded which). Some clones in this sample may be carry-over from other donors' samples. Source material: tumor tissue. The CDR3 sequence is CASSPPAGASGNTIYF. The CDR3 coding sequence is TGTGCCAGCTCACCACCGGCCGGCGCCTCTGGAAACACCATATATTTT.